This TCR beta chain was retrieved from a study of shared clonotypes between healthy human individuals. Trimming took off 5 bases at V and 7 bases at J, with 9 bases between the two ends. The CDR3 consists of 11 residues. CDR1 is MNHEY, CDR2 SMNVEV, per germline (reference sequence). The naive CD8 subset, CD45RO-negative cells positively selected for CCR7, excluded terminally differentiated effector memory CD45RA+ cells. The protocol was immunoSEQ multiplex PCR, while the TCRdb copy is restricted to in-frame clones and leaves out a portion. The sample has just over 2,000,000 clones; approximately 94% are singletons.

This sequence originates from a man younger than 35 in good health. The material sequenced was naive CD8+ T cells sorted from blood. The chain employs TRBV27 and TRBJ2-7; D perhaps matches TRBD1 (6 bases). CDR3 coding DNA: TGTGCCAGCAGTGTTAGGGGGGAGCAGTACTTC. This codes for CASSVRGEQYF.